This paragraph covers one T cell receptor beta chain sequence. Sequencing was performed with immunoSEQ multiplex PCR; in TCRdb, only in-frame clones are kept and a portion is missing. The sample holds over 90,000 clones, 85% to 90% seen once. The V and J ends lost 2 bases and 1 base respectively, with 14 bases between them. Germline V gives CDR1 MNHEY, CDR2 SVGEGT. CDR3 length: 16 amino acids. This sample is drawn from a study of blood T cell repertoires in COVID-19. Across the whole study: PBMCs, B-cell-depleted T cells, or T cells provided the cDNA or gDNA that made up the material.

Sequenced: peripheral blood. The V and J genes are TRBV6-2 or TRBV6-3 and TRBJ2-5; a possible D gene is TRBD2 (7 bases). The receptor was isolated from a man aged 50 to 59 with active or convalescent COVID-19. CDR3 sequence: CASSYTLGGAQETQYF. As DNA, the CDR3 is TGTGCCAGCAGTTACACCTTGGGGGGGGCCCAAGAGACCCAGTACTTC.